This T cell receptor beta chain originates from a study of CD8 T cells in ankylosing spondylitis. Regarding the study as a whole: Ankylosing spondylitis blood appeared to be characterized by a TCR beta motif of roughly eight highly homologous variants. It was reported that disease-linked clones were significantly enriched in matched ankylosing spondylitis synovial fluid.

In TCRdb, the 5' RACE reads were re-called with MiXCR into one record per CDR3 protein. The table records about 33,000 distinct CDR3 sequences, approximately 10% of them present only once. Germline V gene data show CDR1 as SGHNT and CDR2 as YENEEA. The CDR3 length is 13 residues. V shed 6 bases and J 6 bases; nucleotides not matched to a gene: 7. As regards this clonotype: Its antigen is not identified.

This TCR derives from a male donor with ankylosing spondylitis. Sequences were obtained from synovial fluid, either unsorted or a sorted T cell fraction (not recorded which). The chain links TRBV11-3 to TRBJ1-2; 7 nucleotides agree with TRBD1. The CDR3 protein is CASSLDRSNGYTF. The CDR3 region has the DNA TGTGCCAGCAGTCTGGACAGGAGTAATGGCTACACCTTC.